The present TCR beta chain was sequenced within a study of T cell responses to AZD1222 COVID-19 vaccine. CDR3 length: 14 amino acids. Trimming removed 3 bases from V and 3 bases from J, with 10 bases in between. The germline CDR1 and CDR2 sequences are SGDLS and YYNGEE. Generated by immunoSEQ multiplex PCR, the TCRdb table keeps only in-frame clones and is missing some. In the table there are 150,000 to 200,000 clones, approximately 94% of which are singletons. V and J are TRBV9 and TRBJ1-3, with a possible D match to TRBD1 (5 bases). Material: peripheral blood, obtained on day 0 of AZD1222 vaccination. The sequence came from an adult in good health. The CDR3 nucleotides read TGTGCCAGCAGCGACGGACAAAGTGGAAACACCATATATTTT. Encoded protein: CASSDGQSGNTIYF. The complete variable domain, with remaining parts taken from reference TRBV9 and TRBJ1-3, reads DSGVTQTPKHLITATGQRVTLRCSPRSGDLSVYWYQQSLDQGLQFLIQYYNGEERAKGNILERFSAQQFPDLHSELNLSSLELGDSALYFCASSDGQSGNTIYFGEGSWLTVV.